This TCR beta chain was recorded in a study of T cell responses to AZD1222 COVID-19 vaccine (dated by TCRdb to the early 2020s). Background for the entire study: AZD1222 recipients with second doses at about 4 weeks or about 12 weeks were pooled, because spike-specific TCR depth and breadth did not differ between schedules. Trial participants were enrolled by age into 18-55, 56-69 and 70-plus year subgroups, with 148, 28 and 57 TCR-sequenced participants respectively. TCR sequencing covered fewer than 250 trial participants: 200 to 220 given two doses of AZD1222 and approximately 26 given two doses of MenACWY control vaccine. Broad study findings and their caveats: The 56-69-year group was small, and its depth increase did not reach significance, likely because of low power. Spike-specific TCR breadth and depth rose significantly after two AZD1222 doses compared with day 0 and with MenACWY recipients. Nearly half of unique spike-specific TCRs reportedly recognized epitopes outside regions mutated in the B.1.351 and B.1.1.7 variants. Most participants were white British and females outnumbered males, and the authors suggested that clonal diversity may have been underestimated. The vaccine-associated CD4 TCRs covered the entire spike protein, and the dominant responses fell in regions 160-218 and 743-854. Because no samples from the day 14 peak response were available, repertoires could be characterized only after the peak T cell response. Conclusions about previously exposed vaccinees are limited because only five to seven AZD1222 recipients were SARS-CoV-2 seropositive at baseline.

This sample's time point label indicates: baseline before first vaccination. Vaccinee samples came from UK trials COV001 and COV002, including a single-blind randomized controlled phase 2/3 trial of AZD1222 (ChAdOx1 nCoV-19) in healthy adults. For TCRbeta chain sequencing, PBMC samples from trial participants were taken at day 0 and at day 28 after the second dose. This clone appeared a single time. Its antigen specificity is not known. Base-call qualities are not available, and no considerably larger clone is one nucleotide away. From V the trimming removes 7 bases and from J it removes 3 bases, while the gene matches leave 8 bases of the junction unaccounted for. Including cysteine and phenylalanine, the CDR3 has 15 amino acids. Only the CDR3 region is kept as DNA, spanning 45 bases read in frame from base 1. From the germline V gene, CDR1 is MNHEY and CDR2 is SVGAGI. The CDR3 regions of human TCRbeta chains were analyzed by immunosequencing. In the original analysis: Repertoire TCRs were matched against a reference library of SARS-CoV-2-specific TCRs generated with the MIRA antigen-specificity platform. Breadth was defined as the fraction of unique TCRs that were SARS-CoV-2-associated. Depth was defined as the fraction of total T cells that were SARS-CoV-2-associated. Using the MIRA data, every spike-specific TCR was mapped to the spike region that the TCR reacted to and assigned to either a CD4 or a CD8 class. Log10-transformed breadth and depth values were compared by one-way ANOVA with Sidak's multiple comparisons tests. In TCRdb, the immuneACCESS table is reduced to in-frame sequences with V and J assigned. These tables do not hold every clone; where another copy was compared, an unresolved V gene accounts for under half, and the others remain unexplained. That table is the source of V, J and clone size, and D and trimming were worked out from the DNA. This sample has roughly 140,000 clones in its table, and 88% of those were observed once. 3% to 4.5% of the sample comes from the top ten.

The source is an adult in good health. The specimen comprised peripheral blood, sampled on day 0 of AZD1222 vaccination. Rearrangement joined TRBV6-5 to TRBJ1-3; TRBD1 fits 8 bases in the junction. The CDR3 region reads CASTPGGLGGNTIYF. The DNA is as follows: TGTGCCAGCACCCCAGGGGGCCTAGGTGGAAACACCATATATTTT.